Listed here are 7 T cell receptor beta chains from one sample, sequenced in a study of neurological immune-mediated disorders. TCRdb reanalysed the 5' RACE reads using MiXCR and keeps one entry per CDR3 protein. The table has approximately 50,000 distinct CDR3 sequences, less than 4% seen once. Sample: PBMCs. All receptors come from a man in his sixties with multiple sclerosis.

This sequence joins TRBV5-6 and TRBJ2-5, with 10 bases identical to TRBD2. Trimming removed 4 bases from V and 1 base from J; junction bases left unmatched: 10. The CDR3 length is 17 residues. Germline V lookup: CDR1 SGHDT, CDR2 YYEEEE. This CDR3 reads CASSPILAGVLQETQYF. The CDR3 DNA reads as TGTGCCAGCAGCCCTATTCTAGCGGGGGTACTCCAAGAGACCCAGTACTTC.

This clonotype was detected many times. The CDR3 bases are TGTGCCAGCAGCCAAACAGGGTTGATCGGGGAGCTGTTTTTT. Encoded protein: CASSQTGLIGELFF. This rearrangement joins TRBV11-2 to TRBJ2-2; D might be TRBD1 (6 bases). The CDR3 loop spans 14 amino acids. V gave up 5 bases and J gave up 7 bases, with 14 bases separating them. CDR1 is SGHAT and CDR2 is FQNNGV in the germline V gene. Together with reference TRBV11-2 and TRBJ2-2, the CDR3 gives the full variable domain: EAGVAQSPRYKIIEKRQSVAFWCNPISGHATLYWYQQILGQGPKLLIQFQNNGVVDDSQLPKDRFSAERLKGVDSTLKIQPAKLEDSAVYLCASSQTGLIGELFFGEGSRLTVL.

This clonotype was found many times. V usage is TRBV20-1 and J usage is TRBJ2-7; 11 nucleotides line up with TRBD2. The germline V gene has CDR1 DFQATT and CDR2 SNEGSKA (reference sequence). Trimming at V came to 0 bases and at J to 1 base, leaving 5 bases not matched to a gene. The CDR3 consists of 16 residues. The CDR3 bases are TGCAGTGCTAGAGACCCCCTAGCGGGGGGTTCCTACGAGCAGTACTTC. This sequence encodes CSARDPLAGGSYEQYF.

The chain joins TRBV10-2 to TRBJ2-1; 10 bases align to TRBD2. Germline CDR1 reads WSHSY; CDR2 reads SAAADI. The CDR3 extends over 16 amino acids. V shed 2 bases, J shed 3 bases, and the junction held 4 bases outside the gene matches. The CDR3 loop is CASSETTSGYYNEQFF. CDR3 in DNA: TGCGCCAGCAGTGAGACGACTAGCGGGTACTACAATGAGCAGTTCTTC.

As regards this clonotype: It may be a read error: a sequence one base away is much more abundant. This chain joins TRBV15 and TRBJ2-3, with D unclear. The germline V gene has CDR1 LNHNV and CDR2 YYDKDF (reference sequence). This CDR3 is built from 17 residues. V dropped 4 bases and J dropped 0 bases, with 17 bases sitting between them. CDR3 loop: CATSIRKGGSSTDTQYF. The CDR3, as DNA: TGTGCCACCAGCATCCGGAAAGGTGGTAGTAGCACAGATACGCAGTATTTT. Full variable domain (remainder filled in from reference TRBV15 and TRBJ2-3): DAMVIQNPRYQVTQFGKPVTLSCSQTLNHNVMYWYQQKSSQAPKLLFHYYDKDFNNEADTPDNFQSRRPNTSFCFLDIRSPGLGDTAMYLCATSIRKGGSSTDTQYFGPGTRLTVL.

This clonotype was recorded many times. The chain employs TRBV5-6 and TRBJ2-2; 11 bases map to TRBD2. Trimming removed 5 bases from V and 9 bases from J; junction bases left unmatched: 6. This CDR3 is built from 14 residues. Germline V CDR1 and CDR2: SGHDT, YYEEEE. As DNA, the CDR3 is TGTGCCAGCAGGCGGGGACTAGCGGTCTGGGAGCTGTTTTTT. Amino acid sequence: CASRRGLAVWELFF.

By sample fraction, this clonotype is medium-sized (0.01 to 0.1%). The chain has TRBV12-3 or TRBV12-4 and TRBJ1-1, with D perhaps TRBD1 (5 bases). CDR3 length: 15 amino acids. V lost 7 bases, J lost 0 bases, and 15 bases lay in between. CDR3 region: CASILGAPLNTEAFF. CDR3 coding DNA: TGTGCCAGCATTCTAGGGGCCCCCCTGAACACTGAAGCTTTCTTT.